This TCR beta chain was captured in a study of T cell responses to AZD1222 COVID-19 vaccine. In its sample, this clone was seen a few times. TCRdb's table, derived via immunoSEQ multiplex PCR, lists solely in-frame clones and lacks some. The repertoire consists of under 50,000 clones, with around nine tenths occurring once and the leading ten covering 0.95% to 1.2%. Trimming left V 2 bases short and J 4 bases short, with 12 bases between. Per the germline V gene, CDR1 is SNHLY and CDR2 is FYNNEI. The CDR3 loop spans 15 amino acids. This chain joins TRBV2 and TRBJ1-5, with D unresolved. The sequencing used peripheral blood, collected 28 days after the second AZD1222 dose. This clonotype was sampled from an adult who received the AZD1222 COVID-19 vaccine. CDR3 nucleotide sequence: TGTGCCAGCAGTGAATATGTCAGTCAAAATCAGCCCCAGCATTTT. Encoded protein: CASSEYVSQNQPQHF.